This TCR beta chain is from a study of cytomegalovirus exposure and HLA in healthy donors. General study points: Reports showed the classifier diagnosing cytomegalovirus status with high specificity and sensitivity. Donors belonging to an Asian-associated ancestry cluster reportedly showed fewer N-insertions in productive TCRs than the approximately 670-donor mean, according to what a later analysis found.

The CDR3 covers 15 residues. Germline trimming cut 5 bases from V and 3 bases from J; bases unmatched to any gene: 9. Germline CDR1 and CDR2: SGHNT and YENEEA. It was with 60 Vbeta and 13 Jbeta primers that the PCR ran. Here immunoSEQ multiplex PCR was the method, and the copy in TCRdb shows in-frame clones only, minus some. The sample carries 70,000 or so clones, roughly 90% recorded once. Comment on this clone: Its matching antigen is unknown.

At the time of sampling, donors were nominally healthy, though unrecorded immune exposures were likely. The V call is TRBV11-3, the J call TRBJ2-7, with 8 bases that match TRBD1. The sequenced material came from PBMCs. This TCR was recovered from a woman aged 25-40 years in good health and CMV-seronegative. This chain's CDR3 is CASSPGTGRFYEQYF. CDR3 bases: TGTGCCAGCAGCCCTGGGACAGGAAGATTCTACGAGCAGTACTTC.